This paragraph reports one TCR beta chain. The sample comes from a study of T cell changes during pregnancy in multiple sclerosis. Clones were read by immunoSEQ multiplex PCR, and TCRdb kept only the in-frame ones, dropping some. The top ten hold roughly 2.1% of the sample, which has tens of thousands of clones, about 92% seen once. This specimen was peripheral blood, taken in the third trimester of pregnancy. The clonotype was recovered from a female donor with multiple sclerosis, enrolled in a pregnancy study.

CDR3 sequence reads: CASSFAAGVSSYEQYF. Written as DNA, the CDR3 is TGTGCCAGCAGTTTCGCCGCGGGAGTGAGCTCCTACGAGCAGTACTTC. This chain joins TRBV6-5 and TRBJ2-7, with 7 bases that match TRBD2. CDR1 is MNHEY, CDR2 SVGAGI, per germline. The CDR3 length is 16 residues. The V and J ends lost 4 bases and 0 bases, in that order; junction bases with no gene match: 9.